This note documents a single T cell receptor beta chain sequence. This clone occurred once. It has no known antigen specificity. No clone much larger than this one lies a single base away; base qualities are absent. These data belong to a study of control samples from healthy donors and cancer patients (TCRdb year 2020). Library method: the immunoSEQ multiplex PCR assay. Imported from immuneACCESS, the table was reduced by TCRdb to in-frame sequences with V and J called. These copies leave out some clones; in studies compared against another copy, an unresolved V gene accounts for under half, and the cause of the remainder is not known. In this sample the table shows some 130,000 clones, more than 90% of which occur a single time. About 11% of the sample rests with the top ten. CDR1 and CDR2 were assigned from the germline V gene (reference sequence) as SGHKS and YYEKEE. V is reduced by 0 bases and J by 1 base, leaving a spacing of 14 bases between them. The CDR3 holds 16 amino acids from the cysteine to the phenylalanine. Here the CDR3 DNA is all that survives: 48 bases in frame from base 1.

The sequenced sample consisted of blood. The sequence was obtained from a man aged 30-40 years in good health. The V and J genes are TRBV5-5 and TRBJ2-7; a tentative D call is TRBD2 (6 bases match). The CDR3 here reads CASSLVGRPRSYEQYF. Here is the DNA: TGTGCCAGCAGCTTGGTTGGGAGGCCCAGGTCCTACGAGCAGTACTTC.